This T cell receptor (beta chain) was found in a study of naive and memory T cell subsets. General study points: Especially in CD8 cells, naive repertoires contained a few larger clonotypes, possibly CD45RA-re-expressing memory cells.

An equimolar mix of two oligonucleotides served as the beta constant-region primer for TRBC1 and TRBC2. The ligated cDNA underwent four PCR rounds using SP2 and nested alpha and beta constant-region primers. TCRdb redid the calling of the UMI-ligation and nested PCR reads with MiXCR, one entry per CDR3 protein. The profile shows under 150,000 distinct CDR3 sequences, around 21% of them singletons. This clonotype turned up a few times. Its target is not known. This sequence originates from a human donor in good health. Sequenced: naive CD8+ T cells from blood.

The DNA for the CDR3 is TGCAGCGTTGAAGGGAGGTCCCCCTACAATGAGCAGTTCTTC. Protein: CSVEGRSPYNEQFF. The rearrangement uses TRBV29-1 and TRBJ2-1, with D possibly TRBD2 on 5 matching bases. Trimming shortened V by 1 base and J by 2 bases, and 9 bases separated the two germline ends. Germline V gene data show CDR1 as SQVTM and CDR2 as ANQGSEA. The length of the CDR3 is 14 residues.